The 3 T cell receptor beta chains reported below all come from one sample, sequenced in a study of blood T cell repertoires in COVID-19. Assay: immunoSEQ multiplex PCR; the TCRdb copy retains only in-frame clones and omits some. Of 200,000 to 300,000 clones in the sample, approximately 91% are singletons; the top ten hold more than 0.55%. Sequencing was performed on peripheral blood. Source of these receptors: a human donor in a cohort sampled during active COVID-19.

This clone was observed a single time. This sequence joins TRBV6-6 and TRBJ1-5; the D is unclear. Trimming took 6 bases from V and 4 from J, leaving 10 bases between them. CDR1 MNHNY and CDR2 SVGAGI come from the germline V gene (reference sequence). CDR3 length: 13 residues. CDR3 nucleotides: TGTGCCAGCAGCCAACCGGGTAATCAGCCCCAGCATTTT. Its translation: CASSQPGNQPQHF.

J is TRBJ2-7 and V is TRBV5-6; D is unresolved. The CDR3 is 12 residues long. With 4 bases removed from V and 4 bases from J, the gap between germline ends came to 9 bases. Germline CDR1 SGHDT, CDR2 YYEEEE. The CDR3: CASSLWSYEQYF. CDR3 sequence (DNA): TGTGCCAGCAGCCTTTGGAGTTACGAGCAGTACTTC.

The CDR3 loop reads CASSPRTGRYTF. The CDR3 bases are TGTGCCAGCAGTCCGCGGACAGGGCGCTACACCTTC. V is TRBV12-3 or TRBV12-4 and J is TRBJ1-2; 8 bases are shared with TRBD1. Unmatched junction bases numbered 5, after V lost 5 bases and J lost 9 bases. CDR3 size: 12 residues.